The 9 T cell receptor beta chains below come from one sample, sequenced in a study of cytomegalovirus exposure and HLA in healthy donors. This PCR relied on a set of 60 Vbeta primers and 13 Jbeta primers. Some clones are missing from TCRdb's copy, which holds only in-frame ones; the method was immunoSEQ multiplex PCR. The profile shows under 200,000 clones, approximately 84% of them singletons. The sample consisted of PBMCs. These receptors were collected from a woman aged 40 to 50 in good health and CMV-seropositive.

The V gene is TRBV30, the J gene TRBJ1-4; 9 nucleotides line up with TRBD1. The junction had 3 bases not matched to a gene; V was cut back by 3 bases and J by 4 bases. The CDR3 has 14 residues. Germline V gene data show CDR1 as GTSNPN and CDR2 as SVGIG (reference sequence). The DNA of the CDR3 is TGTGCCTGGAGCTCGACAGGGGGTAATGAAAAACTGTTTTTT. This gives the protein CAWSSTGGNEKLFF.

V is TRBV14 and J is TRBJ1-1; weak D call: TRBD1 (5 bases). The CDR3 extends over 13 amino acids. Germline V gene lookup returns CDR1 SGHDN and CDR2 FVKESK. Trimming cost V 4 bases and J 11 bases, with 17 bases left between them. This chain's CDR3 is CASSPIWGERAFF. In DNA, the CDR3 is TGTGCCAGCAGCCCGATATGGGGGGAACGCGCTTTCTTT.

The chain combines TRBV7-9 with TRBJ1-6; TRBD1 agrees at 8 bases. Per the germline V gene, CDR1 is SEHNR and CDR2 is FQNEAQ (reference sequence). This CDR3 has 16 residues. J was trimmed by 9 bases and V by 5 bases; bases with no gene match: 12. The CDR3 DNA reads TGTGCCAGCAGCGACCGCAGGGGGCGTGTTGTTTCACCCCTCCACTTT. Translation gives CASSDRRGRVVSPLHF.

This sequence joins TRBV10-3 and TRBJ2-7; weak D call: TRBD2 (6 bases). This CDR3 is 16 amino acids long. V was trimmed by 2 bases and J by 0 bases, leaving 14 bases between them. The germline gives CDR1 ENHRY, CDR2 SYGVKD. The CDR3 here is CAISETRDSISYEQYF. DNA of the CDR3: TGTGCCATCAGTGAGACCCGGGACTCCATCTCCTACGAGCAGTACTTC.

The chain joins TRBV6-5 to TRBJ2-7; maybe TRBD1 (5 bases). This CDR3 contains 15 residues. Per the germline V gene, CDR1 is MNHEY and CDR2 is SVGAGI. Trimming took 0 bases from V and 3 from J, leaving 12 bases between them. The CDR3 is CASSYSSAGYYEQYF. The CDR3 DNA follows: TGTGCCAGCAGTTACTCGAGTGCAGGGTACTACGAGCAGTACTTC.

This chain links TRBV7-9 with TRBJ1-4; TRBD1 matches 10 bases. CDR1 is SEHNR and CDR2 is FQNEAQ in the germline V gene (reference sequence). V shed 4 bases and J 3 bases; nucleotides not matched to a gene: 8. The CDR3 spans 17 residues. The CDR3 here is CASSYGQGGRANEKLFF. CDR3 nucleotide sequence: TGTGCCAGCAGCTACGGACAGGGGGGGAGGGCTAATGAAAAACTGTTTTTT.

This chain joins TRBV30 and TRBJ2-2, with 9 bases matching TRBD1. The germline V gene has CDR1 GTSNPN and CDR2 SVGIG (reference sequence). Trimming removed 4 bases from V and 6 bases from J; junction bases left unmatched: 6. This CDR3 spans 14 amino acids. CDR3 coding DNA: TGTGCCTGGAAGGGGACAGGGAGTCCCGGGGAGCTGTTTTTT. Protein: CAWKGTGSPGELFF.

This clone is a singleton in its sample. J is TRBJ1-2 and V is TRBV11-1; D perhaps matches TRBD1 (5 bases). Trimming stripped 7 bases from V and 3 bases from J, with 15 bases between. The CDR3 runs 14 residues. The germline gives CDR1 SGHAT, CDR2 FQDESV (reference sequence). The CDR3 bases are TGTGCCAGCAAAAATCAGGGTGTTGACTATGGCTACACCTTC. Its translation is CASKNQGVDYGYTF.

CDR3 bases: TGTGCCTGGAGGACAGGGCCAAATCAGCCCCAGCATTTT. Translating gives CAWRTGPNQPQHF. The chain employs TRBV30 and TRBJ1-5, with TRBD1 identical over 7 bases. Germline CDR1 reads GTSNPN; CDR2 reads SVGIG (reference sequence). J gave up 4 bases and V 3 bases, and 3 bases lay outside the gene matches. This CDR3 spans 13 amino acids.